The present T cell receptor beta chain was sequenced within a study of regulatory and conventional T cells in RAG deficiency. Overall study findings and caveats: Compared with controls, unique Treg TCR beta sequences dropped about 100-fold in Omenn syndrome and CID/AS. Omenn patients showed >80% Treg-Tconv overlap and shorter CDR3 lengths. Control T-cell subsets had markedly higher Shannon entropy and lower Simpson indices than RAG-deficient patients. Sorted Omenn CD25-high CD127-low cells may not be bona fide Tregs.

Notes on this clone: The antigen is not known.

The sorted regulatory T cells were CD4+, CD25-high and CD127-low, with genomic DNA sequenced. V dropped 0 bases and J dropped 4 bases, with 16 bases sitting between them. Germline loops: CDR1 SGHVS, CDR2 FQNEAQ. The CDR3 runs 17 residues. Clones were sequenced by immunoSEQ multiplex PCR, and TCRdb holds only the in-frame ones, with some missing. The sample has roughly 20,000 clones, about 91% seen once. These same data were also listed under a study on regulatory T cells. That paper adds: The primer mix had 52 TRBV and 13 TRBJ primers.

Sequences were obtained from Tregs sorted from blood. This rearrangement joins TRBV7-8 to TRBJ1-5; D uncertain. The TCR was taken from a human donor in good health. The CDR3: CASSLARVVALNQPQHF. In DNA form, the CDR3 reads TGTGCCAGCAGCTTAGCCCGGGTGGTTGCGCTTAATCAGCCCCAGCATTTT.